Sequencing of this T cell receptor (beta chain) was carried out in a study of cytotoxic CD8 clonotypes in ibrutinib-treated CLL. Study as a whole: Response samples were obtained once patients had received a median around 12 months of treatment, range 6 to 36. Study-level points and caveats: Patients with sustained remission and those progressing were sampled at differing times. The public clonotypes identified were infrequent and showed contraction or stability on treatment.

The CDR3 contains 15 residues. Profiling relied on immunoSEQ multiplex PCR, and the TCRdb table lists in-frame clones only, not all of them. The sample shows roughly 330,000 clones, under 70% of them seen only once. In regard to this clone: As yet, its antigen is unknown.

The source of about 2 micrograms of genomic DNA for TCR beta libraries was cryopreserved PBMCs. This receptor was identified in a human donor with chronic lymphocytic leukemia. Material: PBMCs, obtained after 36 months of ibrutinib treatment. The rearrangement links TRBV21-1 to TRBJ2-1; TRBD2 is taken as the D call from the table, unchecked against the DNA. TRBV21-1 is marked as a pseudogene. The CDR3 loop reads CASGASGGGYNEQFF. DNA for the CDR3: TGTGCCAGCGGGGCTAGCGGAGGAGGCTACAATGAGCAGTTCTTC.